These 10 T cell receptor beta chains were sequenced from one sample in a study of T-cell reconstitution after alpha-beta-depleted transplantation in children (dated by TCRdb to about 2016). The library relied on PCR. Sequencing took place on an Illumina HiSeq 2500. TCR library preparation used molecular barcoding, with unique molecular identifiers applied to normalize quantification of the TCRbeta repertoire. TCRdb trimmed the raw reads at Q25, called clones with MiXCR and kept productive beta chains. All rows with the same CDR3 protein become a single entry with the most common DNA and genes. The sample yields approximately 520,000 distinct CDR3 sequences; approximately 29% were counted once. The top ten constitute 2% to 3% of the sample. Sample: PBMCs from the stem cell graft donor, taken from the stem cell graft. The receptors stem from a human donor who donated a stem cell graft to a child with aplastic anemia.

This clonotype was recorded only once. The CDR3 DNA reads TGTGCCAGCAGCACCGAACTGGGACAGGCAGCCTATGGCTACACCTTC. It codes for CASSTELGQAAYGYTF. The chain has TRBV7-9 and TRBJ1-2; 8 bases line up with TRBD1. Unmatched junction bases numbered 12, after V lost 5 bases and J lost 4 bases. The germline V gene encodes CDR1 SEHNR and CDR2 FQNEAQ (reference sequence). This CDR3 is 16 amino acids long. Looking up the rest from reference TRBV7-9 and TRBJ1-2 gives the full variable domain: DTGVSQNPRHKITKRGQNVTFRCDPISEHNRLYWYRQTLGQGPEFLTYFQNEAQLEKSRLLSDRFSAERPKGSFSTLEIQRTEQGDSAMYLCASSTELGQAAYGYTFGSGTRLTVV.

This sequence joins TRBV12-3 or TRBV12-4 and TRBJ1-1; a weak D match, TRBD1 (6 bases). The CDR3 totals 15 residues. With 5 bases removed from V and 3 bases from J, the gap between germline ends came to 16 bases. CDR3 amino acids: CASSPAGVRDTEAFF. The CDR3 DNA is TGTGCCAGCAGTCCCGCAGGGGTCCGAGACACTGAAGCTTTCTTT.

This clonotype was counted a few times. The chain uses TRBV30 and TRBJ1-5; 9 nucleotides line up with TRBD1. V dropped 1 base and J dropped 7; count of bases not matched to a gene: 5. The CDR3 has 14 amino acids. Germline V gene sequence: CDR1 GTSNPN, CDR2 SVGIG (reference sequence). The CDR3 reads CAWSGGQGDQPQHF. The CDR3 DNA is TGTGCCTGGAGTGGGGGACAGGGAGACCAGCCCCAGCATTTT.

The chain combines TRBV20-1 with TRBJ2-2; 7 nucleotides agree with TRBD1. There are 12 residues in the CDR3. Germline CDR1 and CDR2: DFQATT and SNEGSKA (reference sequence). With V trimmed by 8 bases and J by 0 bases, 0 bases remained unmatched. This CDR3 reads CSQGANTGELFF. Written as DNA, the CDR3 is TGCAGTCAGGGGGCGAACACCGGGGAGCTGTTTTTT.

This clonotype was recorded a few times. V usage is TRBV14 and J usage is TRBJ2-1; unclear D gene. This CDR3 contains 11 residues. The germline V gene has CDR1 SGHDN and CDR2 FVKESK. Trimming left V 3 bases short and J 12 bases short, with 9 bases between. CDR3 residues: CASSQSNWQFF. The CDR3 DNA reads TGTGCCAGCAGCCAGTCAAACTGGCAGTTCTTC.

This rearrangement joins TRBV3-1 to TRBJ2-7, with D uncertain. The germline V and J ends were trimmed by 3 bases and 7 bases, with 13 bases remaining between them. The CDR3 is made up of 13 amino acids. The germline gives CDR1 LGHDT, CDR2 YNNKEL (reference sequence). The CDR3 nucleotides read TGTGCCAGCAGCCAGGTTGCGGCCCAGGAGCAGTACTTC. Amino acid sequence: CASSQVAAQEQYF.

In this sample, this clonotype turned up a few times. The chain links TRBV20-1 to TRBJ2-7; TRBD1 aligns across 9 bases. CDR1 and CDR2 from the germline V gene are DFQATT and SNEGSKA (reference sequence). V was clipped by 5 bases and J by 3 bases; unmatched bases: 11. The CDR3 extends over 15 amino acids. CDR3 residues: CSARSLDRGSYEQYF. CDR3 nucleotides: TGCAGTGCTCGATCCTTGGACAGGGGCAGCTACGAGCAGTACTTC.

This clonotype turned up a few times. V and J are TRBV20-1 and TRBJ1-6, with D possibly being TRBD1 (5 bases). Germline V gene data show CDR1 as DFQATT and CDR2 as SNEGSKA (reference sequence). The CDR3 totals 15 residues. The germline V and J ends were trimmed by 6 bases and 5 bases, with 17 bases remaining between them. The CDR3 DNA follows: TGCAGTGCGCAGAGACGGGGGGTGAATAATTCACCCCTCCACTTT. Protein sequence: CSAQRRGVNNSPLHF.

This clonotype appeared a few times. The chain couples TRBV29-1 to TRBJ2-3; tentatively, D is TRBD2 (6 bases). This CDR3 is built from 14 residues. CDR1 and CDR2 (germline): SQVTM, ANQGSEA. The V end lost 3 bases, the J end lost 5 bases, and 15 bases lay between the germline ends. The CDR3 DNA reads TGCAGCGTTGATCGGCAGTTGGAGGGAGATACGCAGTATTTT. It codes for CSVDRQLEGDTQYF.

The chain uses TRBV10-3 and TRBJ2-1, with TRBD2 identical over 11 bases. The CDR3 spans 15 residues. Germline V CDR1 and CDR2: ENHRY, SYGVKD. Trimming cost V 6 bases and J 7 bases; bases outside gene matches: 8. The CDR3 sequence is CAIRHTGTSGNEQFF. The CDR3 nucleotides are TGTGCCATCAGACACACCGGGACTAGCGGTAATGAGCAGTTCTTC.